The source of this T cell receptor (beta chain) is a study of PD-1 blockade in classical Hodgkin lymphoma. Brentuximab vedotin exposure varied, and every patient relapsed after autologous stem cell transplantation. Sequencing used immunoSEQ multiplex PCR; TCRdb keeps in-frame clones, though not all of them. The table records over 7,500 clones, 90% to 95% of them present only once. Germline-derived CDR1 and CDR2 are MNHEY and SVGAGI. The CDR3 is 15 amino acids. V trimming: 6 bases; J trimming: 4 bases; junction bases outside the gene matches: 5. The V and J genes are TRBV6-5 and TRBJ2-5; 13 bases are a match to TRBD2. The specimen was peripheral blood mononuclear cells (PBMCs), collected at baseline. This receptor was identified in a human donor with classical Hodgkin lymphoma. The DNA of the CDR3 is TGTGCCAGCAGGCGACTAGCGGGAGGCCGAGAGACCCAGTACTTC. This gives the protein CASRRLAGGRETQYF.